This T cell receptor (beta chain) was documented in a study of blood T cell repertoires in COVID-19. The CDR3 spans 13 residues. Germline V lookup: CDR1 GTSNPN, CDR2 SVGIG (reference sequence). Trimming cost V 2 bases and J 9 bases, with 11 bases left between them. This clone has a handful of counts. Repertoires were generated with immunoSEQ multiplex PCR, while TCRdb's copy carries only in-frame clones and drops some. The sample lists under 300,000 clones; 80% to 90% were seen once. The specimen was PBMCs or T cells enriched from blood (not recorded which). This sequence originates from a man aged 18 to 29 who had recovered from COVID-19. The V and J genes are TRBV30 and TRBJ1-6, with a weak D call TRBD1 (6 bases). This CDR3 reads CAWSPRGSSPLHF. CDR3 in DNA: TGTGCCTGGAGTCCCAGGGGAAGTTCACCCCTCCACTTT.